The 13 T cell receptor beta chains listed next were all sequenced from one sample in a study of regulatory and conventional T cells in RAG deficiency. TCRdb's table, derived via immunoSEQ multiplex PCR, lists solely in-frame clones and lacks some. Altogether 20,000 to 25,000 clones are present, around 95% being singletons, with the ten largest covering over 1%. Genomic DNA came from blood conventional CD4+ T cells gated CD25-low CD127-high. The sample was also reused in another study, on regulatory T cells. From that paper: The PCR used 52 TRBV and 13 TRBJ primers.

Sequencing was done on a sample of CD25- CD4+ T cells sorted from blood. These receptor sequences come from a human donor in good health.

The chain recombines TRBV9 with TRBJ1-3; 8 positions match TRBD1. The V gene end was trimmed by 4 bases and the J gene end by 1 base; junction bases not matched to a gene: 4. Germline V gene sequence: CDR1 SGDLS, CDR2 YYNGEE. CDR3 length: 15 amino acids. The chain's CDR3 is CASSSRTGSGNTIYF. The DNA of the CDR3 is TGTGCCAGCAGCTCCAGGACAGGGTCTGGAAACACCATATATTTT.

CDR3: CASSLGGGADTQYF. CDR3 nucleotide sequence: TGTGCCAGCAGCTTAGGCGGGGGGGCGGATACGCAGTATTTT. The chain has TRBV5-4 and TRBJ2-3; 9 bases are shared with TRBD2. The CDR3 runs 14 residues. CDR1 is SGHNT, CDR2 YYREEE, per germline (reference sequence). J lost 6 bases, V lost 2 bases, and 4 bases had no gene match. Complete variable domain (other parts from reference TRBV5-4 and TRBJ2-3): ETGVTQSPTHLIKTRGQQVTLRCSSQSGHNTVSWYQQALGQGPQFIFQYYREEENGRGNFPPRFSGLQFPNYSSELNVNALELDDSALYLCASSLGGGADTQYFGPGTRLTVL.

This clone was counted only a few times. The chain carries TRBV6-1 and TRBJ1-5; D is possibly TRBD1 (5 bases). The CDR3 has 13 residues. In germline, CDR1 is MNHNS, CDR2 SASEGT. The V end lost 6 bases, the J end lost 7 bases, and 13 bases lay between the germline ends. In DNA, the CDR3 is TGTGCCAGCAGGTTCGGGGGAGGCCAGCCCCAGCATTTT. It translates to CASRFGGGQPQHF.

J is TRBJ1-1 and V is TRBV28; D perhaps matches TRBD1 (5 bases). Germline loops: CDR1 MDHEN, CDR2 SYDVKM. V dropped 2 bases and J dropped 2 bases, with 18 bases sitting between them. The CDR3 spans 17 residues. The CDR3 reads CASSLIGGTGGNTEAFF. DNA for the CDR3: TGTGCCAGCAGTTTAATTGGGGGGACCGGGGGAAACACTGAAGCTTTCTTT. Full variable domain (missing parts from reference TRBV28 and TRBJ1-1): DVKVTQSSRYLVKRTGEKVFLECVQDMDHENMFWYRQDPGLGLRLIYFSYDVKMKEKGDIPEGYSVSREKKERFSLILESASTNQTSMYLCASSLIGGTGGNTEAFFGQGTRLTVV.

The J gene is TRBJ1-2, the V gene TRBV4-2; no reliable D call. CDR1 and CDR2 (germline): LGHNA, YNFKEQ. This CDR3 region has 16 residues. Between the trimmed V and J ends, which lost 1 base and 4 bases, there was a span of 16 bases. The CDR3 sequence: CASSQVFALTAYGYTF. The CDR3 coding sequence is TGTGCCAGCAGCCAAGTATTTGCCCTAACTGCCTATGGCTACACCTTC.

The chain employs TRBV19 and TRBJ1-5; a possible D gene is TRBD1 (6 bases). CDR1 and CDR2 (germline): LNHDA, SQIVND (reference sequence). Deletions cut 7 bases from V and 5 bases from J, with 21 bases between. The CDR3 is 16 residues long. CDR3 coding DNA: TGTGCCAGTATCAGTGTCCCAGGGGTTGCGGATCAGCCCCAGCATTTT. It translates to CASISVPGVADQPQHF.

This clone was found once. The genes are TRBV6-1 and TRBJ2-2; no firm D call. Germline-derived CDR1 and CDR2 are MNHNS and SASEGT. This CDR3 has 13 amino acids. Trimming cost V 5 bases and J 4 bases, with 8 bases left between them. The CDR3 DNA follows: TGTGCCAGCAGTTTGTCGTTCACCGGGGAGCTGTTTTTT. Translating gives CASSLSFTGELFF.

This clone has a single count. V usage is TRBV12-2 and J usage is TRBJ2-7; the table's D call of TRBD1 was not tested on the DNA. TRBV12-2 is an annotated pseudogene. The CDR3 spans 14 residues. CDR3 bases: TGTGCAAGTCGCACATGGGACAGGAGATACGAGCAGTACTTC. This sequence encodes CASRTWDRRYEQYF.

The gene calls are TRBV6-5 and TRBJ2-5, with TRBD1 identical over 9 bases. The J call may be faulty, since TRBJ2-7 better matches the DNA end. Germline V gene data show CDR1 as MNHEY and CDR2 as SVGAGI. The CDR3 has 15 amino acids. The CDR3 is CASSYGQGRAYEQYF. In nucleotides, the CDR3 is TGTGCCAGCAGTTACGGACAGGGGAGGGCCTACGAGCAGTACTTC.

V usage is TRBV5-4 and J usage is TRBJ2-3, with a tentative D call TRBD2 (7 bases). From germline, CDR1 is SGHNT and CDR2 YYREEE (reference sequence). Deletions cut 4 bases from V and 2 bases from J, with 17 bases between. The CDR3 runs 16 residues. The CDR3 DNA is TGTGCCAGCAGCACGGGGGGCGGGGCTACCACAGATACGCAGTATTTT. Amino acid sequence: CASSTGGGATTDTQYF.

This chain joins TRBV6-1 and TRBJ2-5; tentatively, D is TRBD1 (6 bases). CDR3 length: 13 residues. V was cut by 6 bases and J by 5 bases, with 13 bases left in between. Germline V gene sequence: CDR1 MNHNS, CDR2 SASEGT. In nucleotides, the CDR3 is TGTGCCAGCAGCGGGGACATCGGGGAGACCCAGTACTTC. Residues: CASSGDIGETQYF.

This rearrangement joins TRBV4-1 to TRBJ2-5; no clear D gene. In germline, CDR1 is MGHRA, CDR2 YSYEKL. Trimming pared 4 bases from V and 2 bases from J, leaving 20 bases between. The CDR3 has 17 residues. The CDR3 DNA reads as TGCGCCAGCAGCCCCTCGGCCAGCGAGTCTTTACAAGAGACCCAGTACTTC. It is translated as CASSPSASESLQETQYF.

This clone was counted a single time. V and J are TRBV19 and TRBJ1-1, with 8 bases lining up with TRBD1. The J segment lost 4 bases and the V segment lost 1 base, leaving 11 bases of the junction unmatched. This CDR3 has 17 amino acids. CDR1 LNHDA and CDR2 SQIVND come from the germline V gene (reference sequence). The CDR3 DNA sequence: TGTGCCAGTAGTATAGTTATAGACAGGGGAATTGGCACTGAAGCTTTCTTT. Its protein product is CASSIVIDRGIGTEAFF.